These 3 T cell receptor beta chains were all obtained from the same sample, sequenced in a study of T cells after yellow fever vaccination. TCRdb recomputed calls from the 5' RACE reads with MiXCR, one row per CDR3 protein. The sample has approximately 510,000 distinct CDR3 sequences, around a fifth seen once. This specimen was PBMCs, taken roughly 23 days after the first yellow fever vaccination. These receptors were taken from a young man who received the YFV17D yellow fever vaccine.

This rearrangement joins TRBV29-1 to TRBJ2-1; TRBD1 matches 9 bases. Trimming cost V 6 bases and J 3 bases; bases outside gene matches: 3. Germline assignment: CDR1 SQVTM and CDR2 ANQGSEA. The CDR3 has 13 residues. The DNA for the CDR3 is TGCAGCGTGCCGGACAGGGGCTACAATGAGCAGTTCTTC. Its protein product is CSVPDRGYNEQFF.

This clonotype was seen only a few times. The chain joins TRBV5-6 to TRBJ2-3; D may match TRBD1 or TRBD2 (5 bases each). The V end was cut by 4 bases, the J end by 2 bases, with 17 bases between. The CDR3 runs to 16 residues. Per the germline V gene, CDR1 is SGHDT and CDR2 is YYEEEE. The CDR3 region is CASSNDMGVPTDTQYF. CDR3 nucleotide sequence: TGTGCCAGCAGCAATGACATGGGGGTCCCCACAGATACGCAGTATTTT.

This clonotype was counted a few times. The chain combines TRBV11-2 with TRBJ2-3; weak D call: TRBD1 (6 bases). Germline assignment: CDR1 SGHAT and CDR2 FQNNGV. The CDR3 loop spans 12 amino acids. Trimming shortened V by 7 bases and J by 6 bases, and 11 bases separated the two germline ends. The CDR3 region has the DNA TGTGCCAGCACAGGGGCTGGGGATACGCAGTATTTT. Its translation is CASTGAGDTQYF.